This T cell receptor beta chain was observed in a study of CD8 T cells in ankylosing spondylitis (dated by TCRdb to about 2017). Describing the broader study: T cell receptor beta repertoires were profiled in healthy donors and ankylosing spondylitis patients so that disease-linked TCR variants could be found. The full study cohort was made up of 25 ankylosing spondylitis patients and approximately 100 healthy donors. Peripheral blood samples were taken, and synovial fluid was additionally collected from ankylosing spondylitis patients.

Taken from cysteine to phenylalanine, the CDR3 has 17 residues. Kept here is only the CDR3 DNA, which spans 51 bases and is read in frame from base 1. A remark on this clonotype: Its cognate antigen has yet to be identified. No much larger clone exists at a distance of one base, and base qualities are not known.

Findings and caveats that apply to the study as a whole: Blood from ankylosing spondylitis patients appeared to be characterized by a TCR beta motif composed of roughly 8 highly homologous amino acid variants. Some motif variants had previously been reported in the synovial fluid and blood of reactive arthritis patients, which suggests shared mechanisms of disease initiation. Significant enrichment of the disease-linked clones was reported in matched synovial fluid samples from ankylosing spondylitis patients. In peripheral blood, the disease-linked clones were found at relatively low frequencies and had a CD8+ phenotype.

Instrument on record: Illumina HiSeq 2500. Quantitative 5'-RACE with molecular barcodes was the method used to prepare the TCR beta libraries. In the paper's pipeline: Disease-linked TCR variants were identified with a new computational method built on a probabilistic model of VDJ rearrangement. TCRdb reprocessed the public reads (quality trimming at Q25 with fastp, clone calling with MiXCR) and kept in-frame beta chains. One record per CDR3 amino acid sequence lists the most common genes and DNA. The V and J calls and clone size come from TCRdb's table, not from the authors' own analysis. The sample data list some 140,000 distinct CDR3 sequences, and 8% to 9% of these were observed just once. Of the sample, about 7.3% is held by the ten largest clones. Synovial fluid samples were paired with blood samples taken from the same ankylosing spondylitis patients.

The receptor was derived from a male donor with ankylosing spondylitis. Sequenced material: synovial fluid, either unsorted or a sorted T cell fraction (not recorded which). The V gene is TRBV21-1 and the J gene is TRBJ1-5; the table's D call, TRBD1, has no DNA check behind it. TRBV21-1 is a known pseudogene. The CDR3 sequence is CASSKEGSGTENQPQHF. The DNA sequence is as follows: TGTGCCAGCAGCAAAGAAGGAAGCGGGACAGAAAATCAGCCCCAGCATTTT.